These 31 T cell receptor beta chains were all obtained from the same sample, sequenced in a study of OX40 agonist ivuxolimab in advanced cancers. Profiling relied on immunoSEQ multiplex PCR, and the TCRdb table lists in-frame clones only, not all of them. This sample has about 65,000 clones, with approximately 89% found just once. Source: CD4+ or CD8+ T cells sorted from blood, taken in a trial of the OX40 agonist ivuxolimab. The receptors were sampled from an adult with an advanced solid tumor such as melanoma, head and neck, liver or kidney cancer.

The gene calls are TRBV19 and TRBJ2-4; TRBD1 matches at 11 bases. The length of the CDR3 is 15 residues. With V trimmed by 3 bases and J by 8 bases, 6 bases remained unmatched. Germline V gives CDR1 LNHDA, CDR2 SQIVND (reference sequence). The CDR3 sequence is CASSIEGQGADIQYF. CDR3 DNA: TGTGCCAGTAGTATTGAAGGACAGGGGGCCGACATTCAGTACTTC.

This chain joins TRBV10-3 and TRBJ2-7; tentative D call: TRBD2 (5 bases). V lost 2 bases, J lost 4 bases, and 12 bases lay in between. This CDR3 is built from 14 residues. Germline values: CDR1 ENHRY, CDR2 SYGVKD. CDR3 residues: CAISERREKYEQYF. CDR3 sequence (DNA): TGTGCCATCAGTGAGCGCCGGGAAAAATACGAGCAGTACTTC.

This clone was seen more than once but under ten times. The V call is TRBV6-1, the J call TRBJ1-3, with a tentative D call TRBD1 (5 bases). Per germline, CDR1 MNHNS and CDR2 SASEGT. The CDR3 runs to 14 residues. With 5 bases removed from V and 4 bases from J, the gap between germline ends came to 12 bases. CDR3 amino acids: CASSPRDGGNTIYF. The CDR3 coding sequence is TGTGCCAGCAGTCCACGGGACGGGGGAAACACCATATATTTT.

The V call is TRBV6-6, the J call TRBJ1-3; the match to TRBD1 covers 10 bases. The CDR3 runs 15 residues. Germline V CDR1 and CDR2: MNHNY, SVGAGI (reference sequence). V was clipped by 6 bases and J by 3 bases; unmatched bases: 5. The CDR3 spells CASSLGTGDGNTIYF. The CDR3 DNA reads TGTGCCAGCAGCCTCGGGACAGGGGATGGAAACACCATATATTTT.

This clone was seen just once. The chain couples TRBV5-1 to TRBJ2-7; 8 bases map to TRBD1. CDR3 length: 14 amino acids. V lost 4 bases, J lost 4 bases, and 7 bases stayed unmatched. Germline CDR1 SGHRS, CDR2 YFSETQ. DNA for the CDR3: TGCGCCAGCAGCGGCGGACAGGGACAATACGAGCAGTACTTC. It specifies CASSGGQGQYEQYF.

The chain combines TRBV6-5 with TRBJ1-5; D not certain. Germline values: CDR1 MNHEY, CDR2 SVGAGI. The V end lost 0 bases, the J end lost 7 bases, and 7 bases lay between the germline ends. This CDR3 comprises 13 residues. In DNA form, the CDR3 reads TGTGCCAGCAGTTACTCGATAGGCCAGCCCCAGCATTTT. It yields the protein CASSYSIGQPQHF.

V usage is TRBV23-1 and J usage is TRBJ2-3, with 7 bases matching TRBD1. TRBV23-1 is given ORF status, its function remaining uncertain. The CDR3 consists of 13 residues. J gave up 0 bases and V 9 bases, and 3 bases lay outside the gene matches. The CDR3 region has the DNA TGCGCCAGACCGGGACAGAGCACAGATACGCAGTATTTT. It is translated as CARPGQSTDTQYF.

CDR3 coding DNA: TGTGCCAGTAGTATGACAGGGGCCCGCACAGATACGCAGTATTTT. Translated: CASSMTGARTDTQYF. This sequence joins TRBV19 and TRBJ2-3, with 8 bases fitting TRBD1. With 3 bases clipped from V and 1 base from J, the junction kept 3 bases outside the gene matches. The CDR3 runs to 15 residues. Germline V lookup: CDR1 LNHDA, CDR2 SQIVND (reference sequence).

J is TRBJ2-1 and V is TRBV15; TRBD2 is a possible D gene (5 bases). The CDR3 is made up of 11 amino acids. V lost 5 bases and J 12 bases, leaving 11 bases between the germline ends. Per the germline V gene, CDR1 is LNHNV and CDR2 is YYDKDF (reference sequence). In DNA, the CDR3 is TGTGCCACCAGCCTGGGGAGAGGGCAGTTCTTC. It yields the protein CATSLGRGQFF.

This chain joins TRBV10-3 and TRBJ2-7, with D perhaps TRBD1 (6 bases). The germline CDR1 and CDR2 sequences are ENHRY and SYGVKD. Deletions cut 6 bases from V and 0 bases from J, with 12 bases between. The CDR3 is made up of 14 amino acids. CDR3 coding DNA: TGTGCCATCAGGGAGGACAGAAACTCCTACGAGCAGTACTTC. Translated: CAIREDRNSYEQYF.

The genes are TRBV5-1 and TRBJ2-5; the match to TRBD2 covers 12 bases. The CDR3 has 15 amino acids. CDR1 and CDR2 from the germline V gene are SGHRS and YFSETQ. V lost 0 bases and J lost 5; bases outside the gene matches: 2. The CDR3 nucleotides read TGCGCCAGCAGCTTGGGACTAGCGGGGGTTGAGACCCAGTACTTC. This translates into CASSLGLAGVETQYF.

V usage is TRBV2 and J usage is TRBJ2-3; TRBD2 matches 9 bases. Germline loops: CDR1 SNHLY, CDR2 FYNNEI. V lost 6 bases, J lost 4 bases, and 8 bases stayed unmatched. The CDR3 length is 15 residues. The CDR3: CASRIGGGAPDTQYF. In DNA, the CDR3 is TGTGCCAGCAGAATAGGCGGGGGGGCCCCAGATACGCAGTATTTT.

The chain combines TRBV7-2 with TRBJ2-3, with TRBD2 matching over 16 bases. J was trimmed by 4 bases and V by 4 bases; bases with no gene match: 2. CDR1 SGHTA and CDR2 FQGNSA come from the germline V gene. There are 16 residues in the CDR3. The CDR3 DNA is TGTGCCAGCAGCTCGGGACTAGCGGGGGGGTCAGATACGCAGTATTTT. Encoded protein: CASSSGLAGGSDTQYF.

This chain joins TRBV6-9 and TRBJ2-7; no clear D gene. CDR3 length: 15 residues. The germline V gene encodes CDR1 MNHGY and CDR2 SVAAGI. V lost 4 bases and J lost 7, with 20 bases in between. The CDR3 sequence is CASSSNLTRWKEQYF. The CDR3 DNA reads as TGTGCCAGCAGTTCGAACCTCACACGGTGGAAAGAGCAGTACTTC.

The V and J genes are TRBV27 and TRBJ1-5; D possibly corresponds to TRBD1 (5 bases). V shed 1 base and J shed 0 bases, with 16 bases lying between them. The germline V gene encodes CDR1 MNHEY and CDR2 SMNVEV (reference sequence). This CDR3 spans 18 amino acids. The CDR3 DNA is TGTGCCAGCAGTTTATGGGGACGGGGACGGAATAGCAATCAGCCCCAGCATTTT. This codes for CASSLWGRGRNSNQPQHF.

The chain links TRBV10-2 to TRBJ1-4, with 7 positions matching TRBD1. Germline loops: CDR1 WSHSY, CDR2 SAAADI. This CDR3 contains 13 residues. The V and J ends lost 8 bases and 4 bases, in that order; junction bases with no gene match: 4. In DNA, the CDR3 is TGCGCCAGCTCGGGACAGCTTAATGAAAAACTGTTTTTT. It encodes CASSGQLNEKLFF.

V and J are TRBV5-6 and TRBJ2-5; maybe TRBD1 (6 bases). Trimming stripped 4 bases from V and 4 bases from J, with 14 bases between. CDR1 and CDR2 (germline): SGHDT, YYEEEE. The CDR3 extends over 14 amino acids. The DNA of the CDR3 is TGTGCCAGCAGCCACGAGGGGGTGATAGAGACCCAGTACTTC. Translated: CASSHEGVIETQYF.

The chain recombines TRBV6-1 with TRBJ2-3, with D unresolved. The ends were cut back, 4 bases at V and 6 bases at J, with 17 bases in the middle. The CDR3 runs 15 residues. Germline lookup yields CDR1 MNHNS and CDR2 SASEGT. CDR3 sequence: CASSGVTPKADTQYF. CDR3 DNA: TGTGCCAGCAGTGGGGTGACGCCCAAGGCGGATACGCAGTATTTT.

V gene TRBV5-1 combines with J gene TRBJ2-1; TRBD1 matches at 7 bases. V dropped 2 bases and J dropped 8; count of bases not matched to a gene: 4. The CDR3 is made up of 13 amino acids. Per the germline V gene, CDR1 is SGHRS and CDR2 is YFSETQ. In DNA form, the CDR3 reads TGCGCCAGCAGCTTCTACAGGGGTGATGAGCAGTTCTTC. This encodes CASSFYRGDEQFF.

The CDR3, as DNA: TGTGCCAGCTCACCACCGGGGGGGAGGAGGACTGAAGCTTTCTTT. It yields the protein CASSPPGGRRTEAFF. This chain links TRBV18 with TRBJ1-1; D possibly corresponds to TRBD1 (5 bases). V was pared by 0 bases and J by 5 bases, with 13 bases between. CDR1 is KGHSH, CDR2 LQKENI, per germline. This CDR3 comprises 15 residues. Complete variable domain (other parts from reference TRBV18 and TRBJ1-1): NAGVMQNPRHLVRRRGQEARLRCSPMKGHSHVYWYRQLPEEGLKFMVYLQKENIIDESGMPKERFSAEFPKEGPSILRIQQVVRGDSAAYFCASSPPGGRRTEAFFGQGTRLTVV.

CDR3 sequence: CASSLDASGGYNEQFF. DNA for the CDR3: TGCGCCAGCAGCTTGGATGCTAGCGGGGGCTACAATGAGCAGTTCTTC. This chain uses TRBV5-1 with TRBJ2-1, with 10 nucleotides matching TRBD2. The CDR3 is 16 residues long. Germline V gene lookup returns CDR1 SGHRS and CDR2 YFSETQ. The V gene end was trimmed by 0 bases and the J gene end by 3 bases; junction bases not matched to a gene: 3. Complete variable domain (other parts from reference TRBV5-1 and TRBJ2-1): KAGVTQTPRYLIKTRGQQVTLSCSPISGHRSVSWYQQTPGQGLQFLFEYFSETQRNKGNFPGRFSGRQFSNSRSEMNVSTLELGDSALYLCASSLDASGGYNEQFFGPGTRLTVL.

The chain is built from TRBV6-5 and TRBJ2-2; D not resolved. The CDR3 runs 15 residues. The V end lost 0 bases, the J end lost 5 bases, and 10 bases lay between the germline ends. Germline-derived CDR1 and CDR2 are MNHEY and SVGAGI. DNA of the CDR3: TGTGCCAGCAGTTACTCTGGCGGAACTACCGGGGAGCTGTTTTTT. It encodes CASSYSGGTTGELFF.

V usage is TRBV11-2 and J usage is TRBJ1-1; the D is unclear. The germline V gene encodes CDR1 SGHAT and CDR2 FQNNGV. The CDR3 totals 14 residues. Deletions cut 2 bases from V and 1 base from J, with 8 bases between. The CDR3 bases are TGTGCCAGCAGCTTATCCGACGGGAACACTGAAGCTTTCTTT. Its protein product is CASSLSDGNTEAFF.

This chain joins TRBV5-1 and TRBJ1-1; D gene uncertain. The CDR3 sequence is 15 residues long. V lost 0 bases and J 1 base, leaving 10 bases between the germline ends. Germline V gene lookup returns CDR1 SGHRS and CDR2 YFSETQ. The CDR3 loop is CASSLAGGGNTEAFF. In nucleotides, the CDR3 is TGCGCCAGCAGCTTGGCCGGAGGAGGGAACACTGAAGCTTTCTTT.

Here the CDR3 reads CASSRSGGETYEQYF. Written as DNA, the CDR3 is TGTGCCAGCAGCCGTAGCGGGGGGGAGACCTACGAGCAGTACTTC. The V and J genes are TRBV7-6 and TRBJ2-7; 11 bases map to TRBD2. The CDR3 extends over 15 amino acids. V was clipped by 5 bases and J by 2 bases; unmatched bases: 5. Germline V gene data show CDR1 as SGHVS and CDR2 as FNYEAQ.

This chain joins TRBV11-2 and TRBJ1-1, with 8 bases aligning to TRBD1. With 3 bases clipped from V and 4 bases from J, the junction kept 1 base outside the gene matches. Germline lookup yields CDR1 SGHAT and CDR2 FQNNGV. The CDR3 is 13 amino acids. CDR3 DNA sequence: TGTGCCAGCAGCTTCGACAGGGGCACTGAAGCTTTCTTT. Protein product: CASSFDRGTEAFF.

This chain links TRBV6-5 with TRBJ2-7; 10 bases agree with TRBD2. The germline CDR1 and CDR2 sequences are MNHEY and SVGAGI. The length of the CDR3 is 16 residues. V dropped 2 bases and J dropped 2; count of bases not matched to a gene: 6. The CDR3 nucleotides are TGTGCCAGCAGTTACCGAGGGCTAGCGGGGGCCTACGAGCAGTACTTC. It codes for CASSYRGLAGAYEQYF.

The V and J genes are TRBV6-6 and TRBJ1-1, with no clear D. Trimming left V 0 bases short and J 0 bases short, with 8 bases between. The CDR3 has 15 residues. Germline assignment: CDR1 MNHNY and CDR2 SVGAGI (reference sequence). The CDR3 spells CASSYSRTLNTEAFF. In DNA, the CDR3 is TGTGCCAGCAGTTACTCGAGGACGTTGAACACTGAAGCTTTCTTT.

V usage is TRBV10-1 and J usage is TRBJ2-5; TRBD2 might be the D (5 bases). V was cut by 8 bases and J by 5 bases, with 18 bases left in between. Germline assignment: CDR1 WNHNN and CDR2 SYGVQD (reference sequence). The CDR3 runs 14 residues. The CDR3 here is CASSPGGLGETQYF. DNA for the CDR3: TGCGCCAGCTCCCCCGGCGGACTCGGGGAGACCCAGTACTTC.

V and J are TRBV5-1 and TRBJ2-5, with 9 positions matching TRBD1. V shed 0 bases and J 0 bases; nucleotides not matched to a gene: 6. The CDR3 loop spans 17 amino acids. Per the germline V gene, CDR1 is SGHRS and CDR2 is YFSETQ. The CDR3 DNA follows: TGCGCCAGCAGCTTGGTCGGGACAGGGAAAAACCAAGAGACCCAGTACTTC. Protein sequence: CASSLVGTGKNQETQYF.

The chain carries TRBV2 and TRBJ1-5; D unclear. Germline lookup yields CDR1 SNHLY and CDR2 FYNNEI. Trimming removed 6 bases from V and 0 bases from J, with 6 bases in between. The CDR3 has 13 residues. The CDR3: CASRKDSNQPQHF. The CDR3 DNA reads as TGTGCCAGCAGAAAGGATAGCAATCAGCCCCAGCATTTT. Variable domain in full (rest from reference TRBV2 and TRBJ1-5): EPEVTQTPSHQVTQMGQEVILRCVPISNHLYFYWYRQILGQKVEFLVSFYNNEISEKSEIFDDQFSVERPDGSNFTLKIRSTKLEDSAMYFCASRKDSNQPQHFGDGTRLSIL.